The 20 T cell receptor beta chains presented below share a single source sample, sequenced in a study of OX40 agonist ivuxolimab in advanced cancers. Repertoires were generated with immunoSEQ multiplex PCR, while TCRdb's copy carries only in-frame clones and drops some. The sample lists some 85,000 clones, around 87% occurring once. Here the sequenced sample was CD4+ or CD8+ T cells sorted from blood, taken in a trial of the OX40 agonist ivuxolimab. These receptors were taken from an adult with an advanced solid tumor such as melanoma, head and neck, liver or kidney cancer.

V and J are TRBV27 and TRBJ2-2; 12 nucleotides agree with TRBD2. With 5 bases clipped from V and 2 bases from J, the junction kept 6 bases outside the gene matches. The V gene's germline CDR1 is MNHEY and CDR2 SMNVEV (reference sequence). This CDR3 comprises 17 residues. The CDR3 here is CASSHLAGGGNTGELFF. The CDR3 nucleotides are TGTGCCAGCAGTCACCTAGCGGGAGGGGGTAACACCGGGGAGCTGTTTTTT.

Here the CDR3 reads CSAQAGQGPTYEQYF. The CDR3 nucleotides are TGCAGCGCCCAAGCGGGACAGGGGCCAACCTACGAGCAGTACTTC. The chain carries TRBV29-1 and TRBJ2-7; 10 nucleotides align to TRBD1. Germline CDR1 is SQVTM and CDR2 is ANQGSEA. The CDR3 is 15 residues long. The trim removed 7 bases at V and 2 bases at J, leaving 11 bases unmatched.

This clone was seen more than once but under ten times. The chain joins TRBV25-1 to TRBJ2-1; D unresolved. CDR3 size: 14 residues. The V end was cut by 4 bases, the J end by 4 bases, with 11 bases between. Germline values: CDR1 MGHDK, CDR2 SYGVNS. The CDR3: CASSVRSVYNEQFF. Written as DNA, the CDR3 is TGTGCCAGCAGTGTAAGAAGCGTATACAATGAGCAGTTCTTC.

The chain links TRBV5-1 to TRBJ2-7, with D perhaps matching TRBD1 or TRBD2 (6 bases each). The V end lost 0 bases, the J end lost 9 bases, and 16 bases lay between the germline ends. CDR3 length: 14 residues. Germline loops: CDR1 SGHRS, CDR2 YFSETQ. CDR3 loop: CASSLDTGTLGQYF. The CDR3 DNA sequence: TGCGCCAGCAGCTTGGACACAGGGACTTTAGGGCAGTACTTC.

The chain uses TRBV29-1 and TRBJ2-1; TRBD1 aligns across 9 bases. The CDR3 runs 12 residues. The germline V gene encodes CDR1 SQVTM and CDR2 ANQGSEA. With V trimmed by 3 bases and J by 8 bases, 2 bases remained unmatched. The CDR3 DNA is TGCAGCGTTGACACAGGGGGCGATGAGCAGTTCTTC. Its protein is CSVDTGGDEQFF.

The CDR3 sequence: CASSSGRLGENSPLHF. CDR3 DNA: TGTGCCAGCAGCTCCGGACGGCTCGGAGAAAATTCACCCCTCCACTTT. The chain joins TRBV7-9 to TRBJ1-6, with D unresolved. Germline V gives CDR1 SEHNR, CDR2 FQNEAQ (reference sequence). With 4 bases removed from V and 7 bases from J, the gap between germline ends came to 17 bases. CDR3 length: 16 residues.

V usage is TRBV2 and J usage is TRBJ1-4; TRBD1 might be the D (5 bases). Germline values: CDR1 SNHLY, CDR2 FYNNEI. This CDR3 is built from 15 residues. Trimming removed 3 bases at V and 5 bases at J, with 13 bases between. The CDR3 sequence is CASSDPLAGNEKLFF. The CDR3 DNA follows: TGTGCCAGCAGTGACCCCCTGGCAGGGAATGAAAAACTGTTTTTT.

The genes are TRBV5-1 and TRBJ1-5; 7 bases match TRBD1. Germline V gene lookup returns CDR1 SGHRS and CDR2 YFSETQ. Trimming cost V 3 bases and J 1 base; bases outside gene matches: 7. The CDR3 sequence is 16 residues long. The CDR3 region is CASSSAPGGSNQPQHF. The DNA of the CDR3 is TGCGCCAGCAGCTCCGCCCCAGGGGGGAGCAATCAGCCCCAGCATTTT.

This chain uses TRBV29-1 with TRBJ1-2, with D maybe TRBD1 (6 bases). V gave up 3 bases and J gave up 0 bases, with 17 bases separating them. This CDR3 comprises 16 residues. The germline V gene has CDR1 SQVTM and CDR2 ANQGSEA. The CDR3 bases are TGCAGCGTTGAGAGGGTTTGGGACATCGCTAACTATGGCTACACCTTC. This translates into CSVERVWDIANYGYTF.

The chain joins TRBV7-2 to TRBJ1-1; TRBD1 matches 7 bases. Germline CDR1 is SGHTA and CDR2 is FQGNSA. The CDR3 has 15 amino acids. J was trimmed by 4 bases and V by 2 bases; bases with no gene match: 7. CDR3 protein: CASSLYTGASTEAFF. The CDR3 region has the DNA TGTGCCAGCAGCTTATACACAGGGGCGTCCACTGAAGCTTTCTTT.

Here the CDR3 DNA reads TGTGCCAGCAGCTTAGGTCAGGGGGCGGTCAATGAGCAGTTCTTC. It specifies CASSLGQGAVNEQFF. The chain employs TRBV11-2 and TRBJ2-1, with 8 bases that match TRBD1. CDR1 is SGHAT and CDR2 is FQNNGV in the germline V gene. CDR3 size: 15 residues. V gave up 1 base and J gave up 6 bases; unmatched junction bases: 5.

The gene calls are TRBV5-4 and TRBJ1-1; no clear D. Trimming removed 2 bases from V and 2 bases from J, with 10 bases in between. Germline V lookup: CDR1 SGHNT, CDR2 YYREEE (reference sequence). The CDR3 length is 14 residues. This CDR3 is CASSFGFLNTEAFF. In DNA form, the CDR3 reads TGTGCCAGCAGCTTTGGGTTTCTCAACACTGAAGCTTTCTTT. The variable domain in full, with the rest retrieved from reference TRBV5-4 and TRBJ1-1, is ETGVTQSPTHLIKTRGQQVTLRCSSQSGHNTVSWYQQALGQGPQFIFQYYREEENGRGNFPPRFSGLQFPNYSSELNVNALELDDSALYLCASSFGFLNTEAFFGQGTRLTVV.

The J gene is TRBJ2-5, the V gene TRBV11-2; 11 bases fit TRBD2. Trimming at V came to 1 base and at J to 4 bases, leaving 5 bases not matched to a gene. The CDR3 is 16 residues long. Per the germline V gene, CDR1 is SGHAT and CDR2 is FQNNGV. DNA for the CDR3: TGTGCCAGCAGCTTAGGGGCTAGCGGGAGGCGAGAGACCCAGTACTTC. Protein product: CASSLGASGRRETQYF.

This chain uses TRBV10-3 with TRBJ2-1; 9 bases align to TRBD2. Germline V gene lookup returns CDR1 ENHRY and CDR2 SYGVKD. V was clipped by 10 bases and J by 0 bases; unmatched bases: 16. This CDR3 has 18 amino acids. The CDR3 here is CATRGVAGAEGSYNEQFF. The CDR3, as DNA: TGTGCCACCCGAGGGGTAGCGGGAGCGGAGGGCTCCTACAATGAGCAGTTCTTC.

The chain combines TRBV5-1 with TRBJ2-7; D remains unclear. The V and J ends lost 3 bases and 1 base respectively, with 11 bases between them. This CDR3 comprises 14 residues. CDR1 and CDR2 from the germline V gene are SGHRS and YFSETQ. CDR3 nucleotide sequence: TGCGCCAGCAGCTGGAGAGCTAGTTCCTACGAGCAGTACTTC. Amino acid sequence: CASSWRASSYEQYF.

In nucleotides, the CDR3 is TGTGCCAGCGGGGGGACAGATAGCAATCAGCCCCAGCATTTT. It encodes CASGGTDSNQPQHF. This rearrangement joins TRBV18 to TRBJ1-5; TRBD1 matches at 7 bases. Unmatched junction bases numbered 4, after V lost 8 bases and J lost 0 bases. This CDR3 comprises 14 residues. Looked up from germline, CDR1 is KGHSH and CDR2 is LQKENI.

The V gene is TRBV7-2, the J gene TRBJ2-7; D may match TRBD1 or TRBD2 (5 bases each). The CDR3 contains 14 residues. Deletions cut 0 bases from V and 6 bases from J, with 12 bases between. In germline, CDR1 is SGHTA, CDR2 FQGNSA. For the CDR3, the DNA is TGTGCCAGCAGCTTAGCGGGGCAGGCGGGCGAGCAGTACTTC. Translation gives CASSLAGQAGEQYF.

V gene TRBV19 combines with J gene TRBJ2-3; no clear D gene. Trimming removed 4 bases from V and 6 bases from J, with 14 bases in between. This CDR3 has 14 amino acids. Germline assignment: CDR1 LNHDA and CDR2 SQIVND (reference sequence). Here the CDR3 DNA reads TGTGCCAGTAGTACGGCCCTCGGGCGGGATACGCAGTATTTT. Its protein product is CASSTALGRDTQYF.

This clone was counted between two and nine times. Written as DNA, the CDR3 is TGTGCCAGCAGCTTCGGACAGCAAGAGACCCAGTACTTC. Translated, it gives CASSFGQQETQYF. V usage is TRBV7-2 and J usage is TRBJ2-5, with a possible D match to TRBD1 (6 bases). CDR1 and CDR2 from the germline V gene are SGHTA and FQGNSA. CDR3 size: 13 residues. V was cut by 3 bases and J by 2 bases, with 7 bases left in between.

The chain has TRBV28 and TRBJ1-1; no clear D gene. There are 15 residues in the CDR3. V was cut by 9 bases and J by 0 bases, with 17 bases left in between. The germline V gene encodes CDR1 MDHEN and CDR2 SYDVKM. The CDR3 is CASSMFKEMNTEAFF. The CDR3 nucleotides are TGTGCCAGTTCGATGTTCAAGGAGATGAACACTGAAGCTTTCTTT.